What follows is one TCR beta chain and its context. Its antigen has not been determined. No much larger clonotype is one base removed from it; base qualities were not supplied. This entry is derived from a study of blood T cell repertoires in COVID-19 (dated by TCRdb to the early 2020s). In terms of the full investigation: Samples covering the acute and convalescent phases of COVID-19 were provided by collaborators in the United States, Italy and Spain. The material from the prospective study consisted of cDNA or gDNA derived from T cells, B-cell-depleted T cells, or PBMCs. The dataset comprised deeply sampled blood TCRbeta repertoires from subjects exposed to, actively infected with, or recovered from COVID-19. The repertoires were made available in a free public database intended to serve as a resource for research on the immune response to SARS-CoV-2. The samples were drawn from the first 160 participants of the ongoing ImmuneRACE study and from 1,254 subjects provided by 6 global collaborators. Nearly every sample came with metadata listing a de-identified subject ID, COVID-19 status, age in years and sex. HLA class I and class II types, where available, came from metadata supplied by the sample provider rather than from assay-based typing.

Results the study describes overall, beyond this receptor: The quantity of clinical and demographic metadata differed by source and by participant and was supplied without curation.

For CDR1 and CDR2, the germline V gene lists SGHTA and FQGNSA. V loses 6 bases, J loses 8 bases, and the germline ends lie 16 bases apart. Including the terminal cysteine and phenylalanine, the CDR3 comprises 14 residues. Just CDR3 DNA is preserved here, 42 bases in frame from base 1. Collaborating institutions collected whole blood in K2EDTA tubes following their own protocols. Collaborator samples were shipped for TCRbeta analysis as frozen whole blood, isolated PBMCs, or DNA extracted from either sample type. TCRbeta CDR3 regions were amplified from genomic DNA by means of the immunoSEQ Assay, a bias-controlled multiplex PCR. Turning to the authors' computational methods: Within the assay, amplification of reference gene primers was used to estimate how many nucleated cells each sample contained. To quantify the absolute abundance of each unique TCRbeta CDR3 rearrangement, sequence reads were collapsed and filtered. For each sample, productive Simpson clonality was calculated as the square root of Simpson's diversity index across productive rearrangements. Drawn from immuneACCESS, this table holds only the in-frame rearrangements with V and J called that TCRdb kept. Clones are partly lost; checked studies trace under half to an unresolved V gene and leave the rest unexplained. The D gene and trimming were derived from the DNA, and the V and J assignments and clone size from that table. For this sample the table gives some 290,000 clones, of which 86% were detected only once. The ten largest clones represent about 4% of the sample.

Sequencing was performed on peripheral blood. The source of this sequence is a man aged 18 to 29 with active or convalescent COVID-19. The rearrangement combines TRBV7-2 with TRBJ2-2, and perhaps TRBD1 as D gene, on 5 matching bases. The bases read TGTGCCAGCAGTGAGTTTCAGACAGCGGGGGAGCTGTTTTTT. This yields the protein CASSEFQTAGELFF.